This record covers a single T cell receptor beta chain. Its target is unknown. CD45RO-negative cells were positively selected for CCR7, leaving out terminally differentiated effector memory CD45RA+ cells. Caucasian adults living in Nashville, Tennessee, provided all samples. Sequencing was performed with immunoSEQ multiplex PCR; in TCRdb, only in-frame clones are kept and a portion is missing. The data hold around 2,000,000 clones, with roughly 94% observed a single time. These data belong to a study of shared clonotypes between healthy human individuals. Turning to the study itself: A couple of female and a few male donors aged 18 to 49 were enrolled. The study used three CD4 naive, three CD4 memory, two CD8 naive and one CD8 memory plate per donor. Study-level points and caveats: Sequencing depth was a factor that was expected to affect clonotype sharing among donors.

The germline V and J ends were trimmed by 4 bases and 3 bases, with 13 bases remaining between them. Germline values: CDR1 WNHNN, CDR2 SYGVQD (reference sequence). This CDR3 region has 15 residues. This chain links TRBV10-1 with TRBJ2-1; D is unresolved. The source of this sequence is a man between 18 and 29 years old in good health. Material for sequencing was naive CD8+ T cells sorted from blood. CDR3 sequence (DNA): TGCGCCAGCAGTGCGAGGATTGGGGACTACAATGAGCAGTTCTTC. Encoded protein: CASSARIGDYNEQFF.